These 9 T cell receptor beta chains came from one sample sequenced in a study of T cell therapy after organ transplantation (dated by TCRdb to the late 2010s). Library construction relied on the immunoSEQ multiplex PCR assay. Held by TCRdb, this immuneACCESS table contains in-frame sequences only and omits some clones. Under half of the omission traces to an unresolved V gene where checked; the cause of the rest is unknown. Present in this sample are 1,500 to 2,000 clones, around four fifths of which were seen just once. In total, the top ten clones hold over 15% of the sample. These receptors' antigens are unknown. Per the publication, the time point label means: before start of T cell therapy. The sequencing used CD8+ T cells from blood, collected before autologous CMV-specific T cell therapy. These receptors were taken from a human patient who had received a solid organ transplant and had CMV disease.

V and J are TRBV11-1 and TRBJ2-3, with 9 bases matching TRBD1. V gave up 3 bases and J gave up 5 bases; unmatched junction bases: 3. Germline CDR1 reads SGHAT; CDR2 reads FQDESV (reference sequence). This CDR3 region has 14 residues. The CDR3 region has the DNA TGTGCCAGCAGCTTCGGGACAGGGCAAGATACGCAGTATTTT. It encodes CASSFGTGQDTQYF.

The table lists this clone with a count of one. V gene TRBV27 combines with J gene TRBJ2-7; 10 bases are shared with TRBD2. The trim removed 8 bases at V and 6 bases at J, leaving 10 bases unmatched. The CDR3 loop spans 14 amino acids. Germline CDR1 is MNHEY and CDR2 is SMNVEV (reference sequence). The CDR3 is CASALGAGGSEQYF. The CDR3 region has the DNA TGTGCCAGCGCTTTGGGAGCGGGAGGGAGCGAGCAGTACTTC.

The sample holds a few counts of this clone. The rearrangement links TRBV28 to TRBJ2-7, with D perhaps TRBD1 or TRBD2 (6 bases each). There are 15 residues in the CDR3. Trimming cost V 4 bases and J 6 bases, with 19 bases left between them. The germline V gene has CDR1 MDHEN and CDR2 SYDVKM. CDR3 amino acids: CASSYTLPGAIEQYF. The CDR3 bases are TGTGCCAGCAGTTATACCCTCCCGGGGGCTATCGAGCAGTACTTC.

The CDR3 DNA reads as TGTGCCAGCAGTGCCGGGACAGGACCTAACTATGGCTACACCTTC. This sequence encodes CASSAGTGPNYGYTF. The genes are TRBV2 and TRBJ1-2; the match to TRBD1 covers 8 bases. The V segment lost 4 bases and the J segment 0 bases; nucleotides outside the gene matches: 4. The CDR3 is 15 amino acids. CDR1 is SNHLY, CDR2 FYNNEI, per germline.

The rearrangement uses TRBV5-1 and TRBJ2-1, with 10 positions matching TRBD2. With V trimmed by 4 bases and J by 2 bases, 0 bases remained unmatched. The CDR3 covers 14 residues. Germline V CDR1 and CDR2: SGHRS, YFSETQ. In DNA, the CDR3 is TGCGCCAGCAGCAGCGGGGGGGCCTACAATGAGCAGTTCTTC. Its translation: CASSSGGAYNEQFF.

The V gene is TRBV5-1, the J gene TRBJ1-1, with 7 bases identical to TRBD1. V was clipped by 3 bases and J by 0 bases; unmatched bases: 5. Germline loops: CDR1 SGHRS, CDR2 YFSETQ. The CDR3 contains 15 residues. The CDR3 protein is CASSSQQGMNTEAFF. Written as DNA, the CDR3 is TGCGCCAGCAGCTCTCAACAGGGGATGAACACTGAAGCTTTCTTT.

V usage is TRBV9 and J usage is TRBJ2-1; no firm D call. V shed 0 bases and J shed 5 bases, with 9 bases lying between them. The germline gives CDR1 SGDLS, CDR2 YYNGEE. The CDR3 consists of 14 residues. The CDR3 region has the DNA TGTGCCAGCAGCGTAGGAAGTACAGACAATGAGCAGTTCTTC. Translated: CASSVGSTDNEQFF.

This clone turned up a few times. V and J are TRBV28 and TRBJ2-7, with D maybe TRBD2 (5 bases). V was cut by 5 bases and J by 0 bases, with 17 bases left in between. The CDR3 has 16 amino acids. CDR1 MDHEN and CDR2 SYDVKM come from the germline V gene. The CDR3 loop reads CASSGRGRAISYEQYF. The CDR3 DNA follows: TGTGCCAGCAGTGGGAGAGGCAGAGCGATCTCCTACGAGCAGTACTTC.

The chain links TRBV6-5 to TRBJ2-1; D might be TRBD1 (6 bases). The CDR3 contains 14 residues. CDR1 is MNHEY, CDR2 SVGAGI, per germline. The V gene lost 2 bases and the J gene lost 7 bases, with 12 bases spanning the gap. The CDR3 spells CASSYSRTANEQFF. The CDR3 DNA follows: TGTGCCAGCAGTTACAGCCGGACAGCTAATGAGCAGTTCTTC.